This T cell receptor beta chain stems from a study of a mutant IDH1 vaccine in newly diagnosed glioma. Across the whole study: Initiation of the vaccine course occurred 4-6 weeks after radiotherapy alone, or alongside temozolomide cycles. Visit V12 was conducted at week 35 as the safety follow-up. Visit V13 came later, at week 47.

Documented time point: week 47, end of study. Vaccination comprised doses that each held 300 ug of mutant IDH1 20-mer peptide, plus topical imiquimod. Data came from immunoSEQ multiplex PCR; TCRdb stores just in-frame clones and leaves some out. The table has 56,000 or so clones, over 60% seen once. CDR3 length equals 15 residues. J lost 0 bases, V lost 4 bases, and 4 bases had no gene match. From germline, CDR1 is SGHDT and CDR2 YYEEEE. Notes on this clone: Its antigen is as yet unknown.

The sequenced sample was PBMCs, obtained from a glioma patient whose treatment included an IDH1 peptide vaccine. This TCR derives from a woman aged 40-49 years with glioma. Some clones in this sample may be carry-over from other donors' samples. This chain uses TRBV5-6 with TRBJ1-1, with 9 bases identical to TRBD1. CDR3 nucleotides: TGTGCCAGCAGCCTGGGGGACAGGGTGAACACTGAAGCTTTCTTT. It encodes CASSLGDRVNTEAFF. The whole variable domain, filled in from reference TRBV5-6 and TRBJ1-1, reads DAGVTQSPTHLIKTRGQQVTLRCSPKSGHDTVSWYQQALGQGPQFIFQYYEEEERQRGNFPDRFSGHQFPNYSSELNVNALLLGDSALYLCASSLGDRVNTEAFFGQGTRLTVV.